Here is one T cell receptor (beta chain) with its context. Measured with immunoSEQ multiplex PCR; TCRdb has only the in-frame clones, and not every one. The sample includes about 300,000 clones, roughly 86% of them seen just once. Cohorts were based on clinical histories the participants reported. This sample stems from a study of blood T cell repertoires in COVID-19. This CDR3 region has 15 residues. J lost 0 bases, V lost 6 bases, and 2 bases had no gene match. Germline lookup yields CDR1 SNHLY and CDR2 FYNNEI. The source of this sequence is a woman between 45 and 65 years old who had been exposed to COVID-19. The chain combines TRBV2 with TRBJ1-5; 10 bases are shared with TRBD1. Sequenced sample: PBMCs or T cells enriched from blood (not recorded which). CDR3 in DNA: TGTGCCAGCAGGAGGACAGGGGGTAGCAATCAGCCCCAGCATTTT. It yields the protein CASRRTGGSNQPQHF. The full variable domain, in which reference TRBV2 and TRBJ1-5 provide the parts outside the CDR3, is EPEVTQTPSHQVTQMGQEVILRCVPISNHLYFYWYRQILGQKVEFLVSFYNNEISEKSEIFDDQFSVERPDGSNFTLKIRSTKLEDSAMYFCASRRTGGSNQPQHFGDGTRLSIL.